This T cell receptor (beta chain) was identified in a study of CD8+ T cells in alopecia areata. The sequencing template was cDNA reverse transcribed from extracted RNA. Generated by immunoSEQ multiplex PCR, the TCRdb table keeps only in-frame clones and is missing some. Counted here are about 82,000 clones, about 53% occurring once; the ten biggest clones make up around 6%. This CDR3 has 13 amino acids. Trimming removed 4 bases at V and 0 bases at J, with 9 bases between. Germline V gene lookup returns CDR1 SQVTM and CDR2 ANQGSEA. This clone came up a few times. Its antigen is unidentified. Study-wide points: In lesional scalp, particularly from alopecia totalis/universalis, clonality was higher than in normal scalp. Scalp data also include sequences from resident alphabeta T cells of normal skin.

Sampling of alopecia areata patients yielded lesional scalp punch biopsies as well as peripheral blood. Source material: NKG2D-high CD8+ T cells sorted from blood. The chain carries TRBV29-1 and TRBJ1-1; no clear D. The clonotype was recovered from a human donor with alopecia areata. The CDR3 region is CSVGVHLNTEAFF. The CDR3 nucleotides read TGCAGCGTTGGGGTACACCTGAACACTGAAGCTTTCTTT.